The present TCR beta chain was sequenced within a study of shared clonotypes between healthy human individuals. Study findings and constraints: Only blood samples were collected, and tissue repertoires likely differ.

The genomic DNA of each subset was split evenly across several immunoSEQ plates. TCRdb's copy holds only in-frame clones and misses some; the assay was immunoSEQ multiplex PCR. The sample holds about 2.4 million clones, more than 85% seen once. Concerning this clone itself: The antigen remains undetermined. The sample has other DNA sequences that encode this CDR3 too.

Sample: naive CD4+ T cells from PBMCs. Subset indicated: CD45RA+ positively selected. This receptor was identified in a man aged 18 to 29 in good health. Some clones in this sample may be carry-over from other donors' samples.

The CDR3 nucleotides are TGCGCCAGCAGCTTGGGACAGGGAGGTAATCAGCCCCAGCATTTT. Protein product: CASSLGQGGNQPQHF. The gene calls are TRBV5-1 and TRBJ1-5, with 7 bases aligning to TRBD1. The V segment lost 0 bases and the J segment 4 bases; nucleotides outside the gene matches: 4. CDR1 is SGHRS and CDR2 is YFSETQ in the germline V gene. This CDR3 spans 15 amino acids.